This TCR beta chain was identified in a study of blood T cell repertoires in COVID-19. Study details: PBMCs, B-cell-depleted T cells, or T cells provided the cDNA or gDNA that made up the material.

Per the original data handling: It was from reference gene primer amplification that nucleated cell counts were estimated. The protocol was immunoSEQ multiplex PCR, while the TCRdb copy is restricted to in-frame clones and leaves out a portion. The D gene and trimming were derived from the DNA, and the V and J assignments and clone size from that table. The table shows some 390,000 clones, with about 87% occurring only once. V dropped 4 bases and J dropped 5; count of bases not matched to a gene: 4. From germline, CDR1 is LNHDA and CDR2 SQIVND (reference sequence). The CDR3 is 14 amino acids. Sequenced input: peripheral blood. This sequence was found in a human donor in a cohort sampled during active COVID-19. The J gene is TRBJ1-5, the V gene TRBV19, with TRBD1 identical over 8 bases. The CDR3, as DNA: TGTGCCAGTAGTAGGGGACAGGACGATCAGCCCCAGCATTTT. Translated, it gives CASSRGQDDQPQHF. Looking up the rest from reference TRBV19 and TRBJ1-5 gives the full variable domain: DGGITQSPKYLFRKEGQNVTLSCEQNLNHDAMYWYRQDPGQGLRLIYYSQIVNDFQKGDIAEGYSVSREKKESFPLTVTSAQKNPTAFYLCASSRGQDDQPQHFGDGTRLSIL.